This TCR beta chain was sequenced during a study of T cells after yellow fever vaccination. V lost 4 bases to trimming and J lost 3 bases; unmatched junction nucleotides: 9. There are 16 residues in the CDR3. Germline CDR1 is KGHSH and CDR2 is LQKENI. TCRdb re-analysed the 5' RACE reads in MiXCR, keeping a single row per CDR3 protein. Of 450,000 to 550,000 distinct CDR3 sequences listed, roughly 22% are singletons. Sequenced here: PBMCs, sampled more than 20 days after the first yellow fever vaccination. This sequence joins TRBV18 and TRBJ1-5, with 7 bases fitting TRBD1. This receptor was obtained from a man between 18 and 35 years old who received the YFV17D yellow fever vaccine. The CDR3 region has the DNA TGTGCCAGCTCACGACAGGGAGCGTTTGACAATCAGCCCCAGCATTTT. Translated: CASSRQGAFDNQPQHF.